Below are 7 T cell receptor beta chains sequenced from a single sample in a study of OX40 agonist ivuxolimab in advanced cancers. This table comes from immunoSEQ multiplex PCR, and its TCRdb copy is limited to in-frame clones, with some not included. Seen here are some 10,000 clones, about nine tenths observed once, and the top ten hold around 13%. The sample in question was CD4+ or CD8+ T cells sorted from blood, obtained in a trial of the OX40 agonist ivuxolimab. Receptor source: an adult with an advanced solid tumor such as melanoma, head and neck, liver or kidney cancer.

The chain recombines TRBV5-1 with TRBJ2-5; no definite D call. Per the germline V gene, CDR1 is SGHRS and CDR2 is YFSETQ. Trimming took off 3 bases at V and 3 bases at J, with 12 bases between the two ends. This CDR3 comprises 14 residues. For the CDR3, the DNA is TGCGCCAGCAGCTCGTGGAAAGACGAAGAGACCCAGTACTTC. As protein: CASSSWKDEETQYF.

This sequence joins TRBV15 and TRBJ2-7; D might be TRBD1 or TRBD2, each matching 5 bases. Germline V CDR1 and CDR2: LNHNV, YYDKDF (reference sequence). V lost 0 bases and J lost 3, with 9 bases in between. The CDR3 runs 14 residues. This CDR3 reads CATSREGESYEQYF. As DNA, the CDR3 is TGTGCCACCAGCAGAGAGGGGGAGAGCTACGAGCAGTACTTC. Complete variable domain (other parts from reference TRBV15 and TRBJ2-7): DAMVIQNPRYQVTQFGKPVTLSCSQTLNHNVMYWYQQKSSQAPKLLFHYYDKDFNNEADTPDNFQSRRPNTSFCFLDIRSPGLGDTAMYLCATSREGESYEQYFGPGTRLTVT.

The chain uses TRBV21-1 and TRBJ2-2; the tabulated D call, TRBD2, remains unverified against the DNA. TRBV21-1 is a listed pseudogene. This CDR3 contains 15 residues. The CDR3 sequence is CASSKTEGPMGELFF. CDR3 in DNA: TGTGCCAGCAGCAAAACGGAGGGGCCAATGGGGGAGCTGTTTTTT.

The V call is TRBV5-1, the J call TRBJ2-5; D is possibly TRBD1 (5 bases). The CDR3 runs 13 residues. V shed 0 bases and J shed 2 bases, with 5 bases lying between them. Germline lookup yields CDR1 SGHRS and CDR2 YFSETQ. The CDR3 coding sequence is TGCGCCAGCAGCTTGGGACAGCAAGAGACCCAGTACTTC. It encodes CASSLGQQETQYF.

Written as DNA, the CDR3 is TGCAGCGTTGAATCGAGGGGACAGGGGGCCTACGAGCAGTACTTC. The encoded protein is CSVESRGQGAYEQYF. The chain carries TRBV29-1 and TRBJ2-7; 11 positions match TRBD1. J was trimmed by 2 bases and V by 2 bases; bases with no gene match: 5. CDR1 and CDR2 from the germline V gene are SQVTM and ANQGSEA. The CDR3 is made up of 15 amino acids.

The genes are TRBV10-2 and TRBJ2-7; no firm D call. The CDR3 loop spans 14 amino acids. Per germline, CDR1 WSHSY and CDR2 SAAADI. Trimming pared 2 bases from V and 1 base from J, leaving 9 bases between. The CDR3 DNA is TGCGCCAGCAGTGAGGGGTCTTCATCCTACGAGCAGTACTTC. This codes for CASSEGSSSYEQYF.

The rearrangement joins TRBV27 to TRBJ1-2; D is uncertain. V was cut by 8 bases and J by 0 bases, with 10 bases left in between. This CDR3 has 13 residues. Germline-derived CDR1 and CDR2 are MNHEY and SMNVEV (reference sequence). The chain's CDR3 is CASAPRANYGYTF. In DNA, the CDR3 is TGTGCCAGCGCACCCAGAGCTAACTATGGCTACACCTTC.